The T cell receptor (beta chain) under discussion was sequenced for a study of blood T cells in healthy people across ages. Alongside a J-beta primer mix, a sample-barcoded 5' primer served in a second PCR lasting roughly 7 to 11 cycles. Every single cDNA molecule received a tag from a template-switch adaptor with 12 random nucleotides. Each CDR3 protein gets one entry after TCRdb re-called the 5' RACE reads with MiXCR. The sample lists about 640,000 distinct CDR3 sequences; roughly 50% were seen once. The sample, about 10 milliliters of peripheral blood, was drawn from each donor. Total RNA extracted from each sample amounted to at least 6 micrograms. CDR1 is SNHLY and CDR2 is FYNNEI in the germline V gene. There are 15 residues in the CDR3. Trimming took 5 bases from V and 1 from J, leaving 13 bases between them.

Sequenced sample: blood. The source is a man aged 55 to 70 in good health. The chain carries TRBV2 and TRBJ2-3, with a weak D call TRBD2 (6 bases). In DNA, the CDR3 is TGTGCCAGCAGTTCCTCTAGCGCCGGCACAGATACGCAGTATTTT. Translated, it gives CASSSSSAGTDTQYF. Supplemented by reference TRBV2 and TRBJ2-3, the full variable domain reads EPEVTQTPSHQVTQMGQEVILRCVPISNHLYFYWYRQILGQKVEFLVSFYNNEISEKSEIFDDQFSVERPDGSNFTLKIRSTKLEDSAMYFCASSSSSAGTDTQYFGPGTRLTVL.